These 30 T cell receptor beta chains were all obtained from the same sample, sequenced in a study of cytomegalovirus exposure and HLA in healthy donors. Primers for the PCR totalled 60 Vbeta and 13 Jbeta. TCRdb's copy holds only in-frame clones and misses some; the assay was immunoSEQ multiplex PCR. The table lists some 130,000 clones, about two thirds of them singletons, with approximately 2.5% in the top ten. The sequenced sample was PBMCs. The origin of the receptors is a woman between 35 and 50 years old in good health and CMV-seronegative.

The chain recombines TRBV29-1 with TRBJ2-7; D uncertain. The CDR3 extends over 11 amino acids. V was clipped by 3 bases and J by 3 bases, with 6 bases between them. Germline lookup yields CDR1 SQVTM and CDR2 ANQGSEA. The CDR3: CSVDSGYEQYF. CDR3 in DNA: TGCAGCGTTGATTCAGGCTACGAGCAGTACTTC.

The rearrangement joins TRBV7-9 to TRBJ1-5, with 9 bases aligning to TRBD1. This CDR3 has 16 residues. J lost 6 bases, V lost 1 base, and 7 bases had no gene match. The germline V gene encodes CDR1 SEHNR and CDR2 FQNEAQ (reference sequence). The chain's CDR3 is CASSLGLGQGSQPQHF. The CDR3 DNA follows: TGTGCCAGCAGCTTAGGACTGGGACAGGGTTCTCAGCCCCAGCATTTT.

The J gene is TRBJ2-5, the V gene TRBV6-5; 7 bases agree with TRBD2. V gave up 6 bases and J gave up 1 base; unmatched junction bases: 5. CDR1 and CDR2 from the germline V gene are MNHEY and SVGAGI. CDR3 size: 14 residues. The CDR3 is CASRSAGLQETQYF. DNA for the CDR3: TGTGCCAGCAGGTCAGCGGGACTCCAAGAGACCCAGTACTTC.

This rearrangement joins TRBV15 to TRBJ2-7; TRBD1 matches at 7 bases. The V segment lost 3 bases and the J segment 2 bases; nucleotides outside the gene matches: 16. The CDR3 runs 18 residues. Looked up from germline, CDR1 is LNHNV and CDR2 is YYDKDF (reference sequence). CDR3 sequence reads: CATSRGVTRDSVPYEQYF. The CDR3 region has the DNA TGTGCCACCAGCAGGGGAGTCACACGGGACAGCGTACCCTACGAGCAGTACTTC.

CDR3 nucleotides: TGTGCCAGCAGGCCTGACTTAAAAGAGACCCAGTACTTC. Translating gives CASRPDLKETQYF. The chain has TRBV6-5 and TRBJ2-5, with D unclear. The germline CDR1 and CDR2 sequences are MNHEY and SVGAGI. There are 13 residues in the CDR3. Trimming pared 6 bases from V and 3 bases from J, leaving 11 bases between.

This clone was detected only once. The gene calls are TRBV27 and TRBJ1-3; D is ambiguous. CDR3 length: 15 amino acids. CDR1 MNHEY and CDR2 SMNVEV come from the germline V gene (reference sequence). Trimming took 2 bases from V and 0 from J, leaving 8 bases between them. The CDR3 DNA sequence: TGTGCCAGCAGTTTACTAGGCGGCTCTGGAAACACCATATATTTT. Translated, it gives CASSLLGGSGNTIYF.

This chain links TRBV28 with TRBJ1-2; 8 bases fit TRBD1. The CDR3 sequence is 15 residues long. The V segment lost 2 bases and the J segment 6 bases; nucleotides outside the gene matches: 8. Germline V gene lookup returns CDR1 MDHEN and CDR2 SYDVKM. The CDR3: CASSLGFGQGDGYTF. Written as DNA, the CDR3 is TGTGCCAGCAGTTTAGGTTTTGGACAGGGCGATGGCTACACCTTC.

The J gene is TRBJ2-5, the V gene TRBV30; D may be TRBD2 (6 bases). V shed 2 bases and J shed 5 bases, with 9 bases lying between them. The CDR3 runs 12 residues. CDR1 and CDR2 from the germline V gene are GTSNPN and SVGIG (reference sequence). CDR3 nucleotide sequence: TGTGCCTGGAGTCGACTAGGGGAGACCCAGTACTTC. This translates into CAWSRLGETQYF.

The V call is TRBV5-4, the J call TRBJ2-2, with 13 bases matching TRBD2. The CDR3 has 17 residues. The germline gives CDR1 SGHNT, CDR2 YYREEE (reference sequence). The junction had 7 bases not matched to a gene; V was cut back by 4 bases and J by 4 bases. CDR3 nucleotides: TGTGCCAGCAGCCCAACTAGCGGGGGGGCCGGCACCGGGGAGCTGTTTTTT. Its translation is CASSPTSGGAGTGELFF.

This clone was counted between two and nine times. The chain joins TRBV7-2 to TRBJ1-6; tentatively, D is TRBD1 (5 bases). Trimming shortened V by 2 bases and J by 10 bases, and 9 bases separated the two germline ends. The CDR3 has 13 residues. CDR1 SGHTA and CDR2 FQGNSA come from the germline V gene. CDR3 DNA sequence: TGTGCCAGCAGCTTATGGGGGGACTCACCCCTCCACTTT. It specifies CASSLWGDSPLHF. Variable domain in full (rest from reference TRBV7-2 and TRBJ1-6): GAGVSQSPSNKVTEKGKDVELRCDPISGHTALYWYRQSLGQGLEFLIYFQGNSAPDKSGLPSDRFSAERTGGSVSTLTIQRTQQEDSAVYLCASSLWGDSPLHFGNGTRLTVT.

This clone was picked up a small number of times. The V call is TRBV5-4, the J call TRBJ1-4; D is unclear. The CDR3 sequence is 12 residues long. Germline V lookup: CDR1 SGHNT, CDR2 YYREEE (reference sequence). V was clipped by 4 bases and J by 6 bases, with 7 bases between them. Here the CDR3 reads CASSGVDEKLFF. Written as DNA, the CDR3 is TGTGCCAGCAGCGGAGTTGATGAAAAACTGTTTTTT.

The rearrangement joins TRBV6-1 to TRBJ2-7, with 7 bases matching TRBD2. Losses at the gene ends were 7 bases for V and 9 bases for J; bases not matched to a gene: 6. Germline-derived CDR1 and CDR2 are MNHNS and SASEGT. There are 11 residues in the CDR3. The CDR3: CASTLGGGQYF. The CDR3 region has the DNA TGTGCCAGCACCTTAGGCGGGGGGCAGTACTTC.

This chain links TRBV5-4 with TRBJ2-5; 15 bases match TRBD2. This CDR3 is built from 17 residues. Losses at the gene ends were 4 bases for V and 5 bases for J; bases not matched to a gene: 9. Germline-derived CDR1 and CDR2 are SGHNT and YYREEE (reference sequence). CDR3 DNA: TGTGCCAGCAGCGAAGGACTAGCGGGGGGGCCTCGGGAGACCCAGTACTTC. Residues: CASSEGLAGGPRETQYF.

The chain couples TRBV6-5 to TRBJ2-7; TRBD2 matches at 8 bases. The CDR3 loop spans 15 amino acids. Germline V gene sequence: CDR1 MNHEY, CDR2 SVGAGI. Trimming cost V 2 bases and J 5 bases; bases outside gene matches: 8. CDR3 in amino acids: CASSYRGGTIHEQYF. For the CDR3, the DNA is TGTGCCAGCAGTTACCGGGGGGGGACGATCCACGAGCAGTACTTC.

This clone was seen a handful of times. The J gene is TRBJ1-1, the V gene TRBV11-2; D not resolved. Looked up from germline, CDR1 is SGHAT and CDR2 is FQNNGV. Between the trimmed V and J ends, which lost 5 bases and 0 bases, there was a span of 13 bases. This CDR3 comprises 15 residues. CDR3 residues: CASSPRVGVNTEAFF. For the CDR3, the DNA is TGTGCCAGCAGCCCCAGAGTGGGCGTGAACACTGAAGCTTTCTTT. Using reference TRBV11-2 and TRBJ1-1 for the parts outside the CDR3, the full variable domain is EAGVAQSPRYKIIEKRQSVAFWCNPISGHATLYWYQQILGQGPKLLIQFQNNGVVDDSQLPKDRFSAERLKGVDSTLKIQPAKLEDSAVYLCASSPRVGVNTEAFFGQGTRLTVV.

The rearrangement uses TRBV12-1 and TRBJ2-3; TRBD2, the table's D call, was not compared with the DNA. TRBV12-1 is termed a pseudogene. The CDR3 spans 13 residues. CDR3 loop: CASGTSGADTQYF. The CDR3 coding sequence is TGTGCCAGCGGGACTAGCGGGGCAGATACGCAGTATTTT.

In this sample, this clone turned up a few times. This chain uses TRBV7-9 with TRBJ1-4; D remains ambiguous. With 4 bases removed from V and 3 bases from J, the gap between germline ends came to 18 bases. Germline CDR1 reads SEHNR; CDR2 reads FQNEAQ (reference sequence). CDR3 length: 17 residues. CDR3 coding DNA: TGTGCCAGCAGCTCCGGGGAGGGTCCCTCAGCTAATGAAAAACTGTTTTTT. Residues: CASSSGEGPSANEKLFF.

The chain uses TRBV10-3 and TRBJ2-5; no firm D call. The germline V gene has CDR1 ENHRY and CDR2 SYGVKD. This CDR3 contains 13 residues. V was shortened by 2 bases and J by 3 bases, with 7 bases between the two germline ends. The CDR3 DNA sequence: TGTGCCATCAGTGAGGGTCAGAAAGAGACCCAGTACTTC. Protein sequence: CAISEGQKETQYF.

The chain is built from TRBV4-3 and TRBJ2-3; D possibly corresponds to TRBD2 (7 bases). The CDR3 contains 15 residues. V dropped 5 bases and J dropped 5 bases, with 17 bases sitting between them. Germline V lookup: CDR1 LGHNA, CDR2 YSLEER. In nucleotides, the CDR3 is TGCGCCAGCAGCTCCGACGGGGGGCGGGGAGATACGCAGTATTTT. Translated: CASSSDGGRGDTQYF.

This clone showed up just a few times. The V gene is TRBV9, the J gene TRBJ2-7; TRBD2 matches 15 bases. Germline V gives CDR1 SGDLS, CDR2 YYNGEE. The ends lost 0 bases at V and 6 bases at J; junction bases unmatched: 1. The CDR3 runs 15 residues. The CDR3: CASSVGGLAGGEQYF. The CDR3, as DNA: TGTGCCAGCAGCGTAGGGGGACTAGCGGGGGGCGAGCAGTACTTC.

This clone was seen only a few times. In DNA form, the CDR3 reads TGTGCCAGCAGCTTGGGGCTACAGGGGGCTAGTCAGCCCCAGCATTTT. This gives the protein CASSLGLQGASQPQHF. V is TRBV7-2 and J is TRBJ1-5; 9 bases agree with TRBD1. Trimming took 3 bases from V and 6 from J; bases not matched to a gene: 9. CDR1 SGHTA and CDR2 FQGNSA come from the germline V gene. The CDR3 has 16 residues.

Concerning this clone itself: This sample also contains other DNA sequences that code for the same CDR3. V gene TRBV5-1 combines with J gene TRBJ1-2; unclear D gene. V lost 0 bases and J lost 2, with 8 bases in between. CDR1 and CDR2 from the germline V gene are SGHRS and YFSETQ. This CDR3 has 14 residues. DNA of the CDR3: TGCGCCAGCAGCTTGGGACCAGGAAACTATGGCTACACCTTC. Residues: CASSLGPGNYGYTF.

This clone was observed a single time. The V call is TRBV14, the J call TRBJ2-1, with 10 nucleotides matching TRBD2. Unmatched junction bases numbered 8, after V lost 3 bases and J lost 0 bases. The CDR3 runs 18 residues. Germline CDR1 is SGHDN and CDR2 is FVKESK. The CDR3 bases are TGTGCCAGCAGCCACTACTGGACTAGCGGTAACTCCTACAATGAGCAGTTCTTC. Residues: CASSHYWTSGNSYNEQFF.

J is TRBJ1-1 and V is TRBV29-1; 7 bases align to TRBD1. The V gene end was trimmed by 4 bases and the J gene end by 1 base; junction bases not matched to a gene: 9. The germline CDR1 and CDR2 sequences are SQVTM and ANQGSEA. CDR3 size: 15 residues. CDR3 sequence: CSVAVGAGGNTEAFF. Written as DNA, the CDR3 is TGCAGCGTTGCCGTCGGCGCAGGGGGGAACACTGAAGCTTTCTTT.

This clone was seen once. This rearrangement joins TRBV9 to TRBJ2-3, with 8 bases aligning to TRBD2. V was clipped by 2 bases and J by 2 bases; unmatched bases: 4. Germline V lookup: CDR1 SGDLS, CDR2 YYNGEE. This CDR3 has 15 amino acids. CDR3 protein: CASSVGGGFTDTQYF. Written as DNA, the CDR3 is TGTGCCAGCAGCGTTGGCGGGGGGTTCACAGATACGCAGTATTTT.

This clone was counted a few times. The chain recombines TRBV6-5 with TRBJ1-1; a weak D match, TRBD1 (5 bases). The CDR3 is 14 residues long. Per the germline V gene, CDR1 is MNHEY and CDR2 is SVGAGI. V lost 4 bases, J lost 4 bases, and 13 bases lay in between. CDR3 sequence: CASSSIQGLTEAFF. CDR3 nucleotides: TGTGCCAGCAGTTCAATTCAGGGTCTCACTGAAGCTTTCTTT.

The rearrangement joins TRBV28 to TRBJ1-2; 10 bases are a match to TRBD1. This CDR3 region has 14 residues. Germline V gives CDR1 MDHEN, CDR2 SYDVKM. Germline trimming cut 2 bases from V and 5 bases from J; bases unmatched to any gene: 2. The CDR3 loop is CASSLGTGVYGYTF. In DNA form, the CDR3 reads TGTGCCAGCAGTTTAGGGACAGGGGTATATGGCTACACCTTC.

This clone was picked up a small number of times. The V gene is TRBV5-4, the J gene TRBJ2-4; D is uncertain. Germline CDR1 reads SGHNT; CDR2 reads YYREEE (reference sequence). V shed 1 base and J shed 3 bases, with 8 bases lying between them. The CDR3 loop spans 14 amino acids. The chain's CDR3 is CASSLRNSKNIQYF. The CDR3 DNA sequence: TGTGCCAGCAGCTTGCGGAACAGCAAAAACATTCAGTACTTC.

CDR3 amino acids: CASSLVQTGGTFNYGYTF. CDR3 nucleotide sequence: TGTGCCAGCAGCTTAGTTCAGACAGGGGGCACCTTTAACTATGGCTACACCTTC. This chain links TRBV7-8 with TRBJ1-2, with TRBD1 matching 10 bases. The CDR3 contains 18 residues. Germline values: CDR1 SGHVS, CDR2 FQNEAQ. J lost 1 base, V lost 1 base, and 9 bases had no gene match.

The rearrangement joins TRBV4-1 to TRBJ1-3, with a possible D match to TRBD1 (6 bases). The germline gives CDR1 MGHRA, CDR2 YSYEKL. V was shortened by 2 bases and J by 0 bases, with 11 bases between the two germline ends. CDR3 size: 16 residues. CDR3 nucleotides: TGCGCCAGCAGCCAATCGACAGGAACCTCTGGAAACACCATATATTTT. Amino acids: CASSQSTGTSGNTIYF.